A selection of T cell receptor beta chains follows, all from one sample in a study of shared clonotypes between healthy human individuals. Repertoires were generated with immunoSEQ multiplex PCR, while TCRdb's copy carries only in-frame clones and drops some. The data contain over a million clones, over 95% of them singletons. The sample taken for sequencing was naive CD4+ T cells sorted from blood. The source is a man aged 30-40 years in good health. CDR3s include the opening cysteine and the closing phenylalanine or tryptophan. D genes are given only for firm matches. Part of the rows lack a size; the others show once, few, many or a class for expanded clones.

j_gene,abundance,v_gene,d_gene,CDR3aa,CDR3nt
TRBJ2-7,NA,TRBV15,TRBD1,CATSRDDWDRVTYEQYF,TGTGCCACCAGCAGAGATGATTGGGACAGGGTAACGTACGAGCAGTACTTC
TRBJ2-7,NA,TRBV6-6,NA,CASSQGLYYEQYF,TGTGCCAGCAGCCAAGGACTTTACTACGAGCAGTACTTC
TRBJ2-1,NA,TRBV7-9,TRBD1,CASSPGGNEQFF,TGTGCCAGCAGCCCAGGGGGCAATGAGCAGTTCTTC
TRBJ2-7,NA,TRBV29-1,TRBD1,CSVEGGPGQGSEQYF,TGCAGCGTTGAAGGGGGACCGGGACAGGGTAGCGAGCAGTACTTC
TRBJ2-1,NA,TRBV5-4,TRBD1,CASSGRDREAQSYNEQFF,TGTGCCAGCAGCGGCCGGGACAGGGAGGCGCAATCCTACAATGAGCAGTTCTTC
TRBJ2-7,NA,TRBV6-5,TRBD1,CASSTGTGLYEQYF,TGTGCCAGCAGCACCGGGACAGGGCTCTACGAGCAGTACTTC
TRBJ2-2,NA,TRBV5-4,NA,CASSLMGARGGELFF,TGTGCCAGCAGCTTGATGGGGGCGCGGGGCGGGGAGCTGTTTTTT
TRBJ2-5,NA,TRBV9,NA,CASSVSPSGETQYF,TGTGCCAGCAGCGTAAGCCCCTCCGGAGAGACCCAGTACTTC
TRBJ2-7,NA,TRBV5-1,TRBD1,CASSRDRSSYEQYF,TGCGCCAGCAGCAGGGACAGAAGCTCCTACGAGCAGTACTTC
TRBJ2-5,NA,TRBV11-2,TRBD2,CASSIRTLAGGRQETQYF,TGTGCCAGCAGCATTCGGACGCTAGCGGGAGGGCGGCAAGAGACCCAGTACTTC
TRBJ2-2,NA,TRBV2,NA,CASSEERPLYTGELFF,TGTGCCAGCAGTGAAGAGAGACCCCTCTACACCGGGGAGCTGTTTTTT
TRBJ2-7,NA,TRBV11-3,TRBD2,CASSLAGDEQYF,TGTGCCAGCAGCTTGGCGGGAGACGAGCAGTACTTC
TRBJ2-3,NA,TRBV5-1,NA,CASSLNVHTQYF,TGCGCCAGCAGCTTGAACGTCCATACGCAGTATTTT
TRBJ2-2,NA,TRBV11-2,NA,CASSFREKRHGELFF,TGTGCCAGCAGCTTTCGAGAAAAGAGACACGGGGAGCTGTTTTTT
TRBJ1-2,once,TRBV5-1,TRBD1,CASSTGQAEVKYGYTF,TGCGCCAGCAGCACGGGACAGGCGGAAGTAAAATATGGCTACACCTTC
TRBJ2-1,NA,TRBV5-1,NA,CASSLDPSYNEQFF,TGCGCCAGCAGCTTGGACCCCTCCTACAATGAGCAGTTCTTC
TRBJ2-3,NA,TRBV29-1,NA,CSVEGGSDTQYF,TGCAGCGTTGAGGGAGGATCAGATACGCAGTATTTT
TRBJ2-1,many,TRBV28,NA,CASSFPGVTKRNEQFF,TGTGCCAGCAGTTTCCCCGGGGTAACGAAGAGGAATGAGCAGTTCTTC
TRBJ2-5,NA,TRBV5-4,TRBD2,CASSLLGLAGVETQYF,TGTGCCAGCAGCTTACTCGGACTAGCGGGAGTGGAGACCCAGTACTTC
TRBJ2-2,NA,TRBV7-2,TRBD2,CASSLAVGTGELFF,TGTGCCAGCAGCCTAGCGGTGGGGACCGGGGAGCTGTTTTTT
TRBJ2-7,NA,TRBV2,TRBD1,CASSEVRGSYEQYF,TGTGCCAGCAGTGAAGTCAGGGGGTCGTACGAGCAGTACTTC
TRBJ1-2,NA,TRBV21-1,NA,CASSSTLEAPYGYTF,TGTGCCAGCAGCTCAACCTTGGAGGCTCCTTATGGCTACACCTTC
TRBJ1-1,NA,TRBV5-1,NA,CASSPDNRNTEAFF,TGCGCCAGCAGCCCGGACAACAGGAACACTGAAGCTTTCTTT
TRBJ2-3,NA,TRBV7-9,NA,CASSLRRSGSTDTQYF,TGTGCCAGCAGCTTAAGAAGGTCGGGGAGCACAGATACGCAGTATTTT
TRBJ2-1,NA,TRBV7-9,TRBD2,CASSLTGSGSNEQFF,TGTGCCAGCAGCTTAACAGGAAGCGGGAGCAATGAGCAGTTCTTC
TRBJ1-4,NA,TRBV10-2,NA,CASRLTATNEKLFF,TGCGCCAGCCGTTTAACCGCAACTAATGAAAAACTGTTTTTT
TRBJ2-7,NA,TRBV10-3,TRBD1,CAISDGQGFNEQYF,TGTGCCATCAGTGACGGACAGGGCTTCAACGAGCAGTACTTC
TRBJ2-7,NA,TRBV10-3,NA,CAISGGLGYEQYF,TGTGCCATCAGTGGAGGGCTGGGTTACGAGCAGTACTTC
TRBJ2-5,NA,TRBV5-5,TRBD1,CASSPSGTGRMGTQYF,TGTGCCAGCAGCCCCTCCGGGACAGGGAGGATGGGGACCCAGTACTTC
TRBJ2-3,NA,TRBV27,NA,CASSLSVWSTDTQYF,TGTGCCAGCAGTTTATCGGTTTGGAGCACAGATACGCAGTATTTT
TRBJ2-7,NA,TRBV7-6,TRBD1,CASSLNPPGQFYEQYF,TGTGCCAGCAGCCTCAATCCACCGGGACAGTTCTACGAGCAGTACTTC
TRBJ1-3,NA,TRBV2,TRBD1,CASSEEGTGVGNTIYF,TGTGCCAGCAGTGAAGAAGGGACAGGGGTTGGAAACACCATATATTTT
TRBJ2-3,NA,TRBV7-2,NA,CASSLARGYTDTQYF,TGTGCCAGCAGCTTAGCTAGGGGGTACACAGATACGCAGTATTTT
TRBJ2-7,NA,TRBV4-1,NA,CASSQDRGSSGAYEQYF,TGCGCCAGCAGCCAAGATAGGGGCAGCTCGGGGGCCTACGAGCAGTACTTC
TRBJ2-2,NA,TRBV6-1,NA,CASSEFGELFF,TGTGCCAGCAGTGAATTCGGGGAGCTGTTTTTT
TRBJ2-7,NA,TRBV7-8,NA,CASSFHLGPRLPEQYF,TGTGCCAGCAGTTTTCATTTAGGACCAAGGCTTCCCGAGCAGTACTTC
TRBJ2-1,NA,TRBV5-1,TRBD1,CASSGRTGGIYNEQFF,TGCGCCAGCAGCGGTCGGACAGGGGGAATATACAATGAGCAGTTCTTC
TRBJ2-2,NA,TRBV5-1,NA,CASSLDPSGELFF,TGCGCCAGCAGCTTGGACCCGTCCGGGGAGCTGTTTTTT
TRBJ2-3,NA,TRBV7-3,TRBD1,CASSLNRGPDTQYF,TGTGCCAGCAGCTTAAACAGGGGCCCAGATACGCAGTATTTT
TRBJ1-5,NA,TRBV28,NA,CASTTTTGSQGPQHF,TGTGCCAGCACTACTACCACAGGGTCCCAGGGGCCCCAGCATTTT
TRBJ2-5,NA,TRBV19,TRBD1,CASSRTGGGETQYF,TGTGCCAGTAGTCGAACAGGGGGCGGAGAGACCCAGTACTTC
TRBJ1-5,once,TRBV18,NA,CASSRSGAYSNQPQHF,TGTGCCAGCTCACGCTCCGGGGCTTATAGCAATCAGCCCCAGCATTTT
TRBJ1-1,NA,TRBV5-5,TRBD1,CASSRRTGGTNTEAFF,TGTGCCAGCAGCCGCCGGACAGGGGGCACGAACACTGAAGCTTTCTTT
TRBJ1-5,NA,TRBV25-1,NA,CASRGVGDGNQPQHF,TGTGCCAGCAGGGGAGTGGGGGATGGCAATCAGCCCCAGCATTTT
TRBJ2-7,NA,TRBV7-9,TRBD2,CASSSGGTSSREQYF,TGTGCCAGCAGCTCCGGGGGGACCTCCTCGAGAGAGCAGTACTTC
TRBJ2-6,NA,TRBV21-1,NA,CASSKGRGSPGANVLTF,TGTGCCAGCAGCAAAGGCAGGGGATCCCCTGGGGCCAACGTCCTGACTTTC